What follows is one T cell receptor (beta chain) and its context. The data derive from a study of blood T cells in healthy people across ages. The use of a sample-barcoded 5' primer and a J-beta primer mix characterized a second PCR of about 7 to 12 cycles. Each CDR3 protein gets one entry after TCRdb re-called the 5' RACE reads with MiXCR. Seen here are around 1.5 million distinct CDR3 sequences, roughly 30% observed once, and the top ten hold about 11%. Germline V gene lookup returns CDR1 MDHEN and CDR2 SYDVKM. V lost 2 bases and J lost 3; bases outside the gene matches: 12. The CDR3 sequence is 18 residues long.

This receptor was obtained from a woman aged 25 to 39 in good health. The chain links TRBV28 to TRBJ2-2, with TRBD2 matching 7 bases. The sequencing sample was made of blood. CDR3 coding DNA: TGTGCCAGCAGTTTAACCGCTCCCCGGGAGGAGGACACCGGGGAGCTGTTTTTT. It encodes CASSLTAPREEDTGELFF.